One and the same sample provided the 32 T cell receptor beta chains below, sequenced in a study of technical replicates of blood from a handful of donors. Generated by immunoSEQ multiplex PCR, the TCRdb table keeps only in-frame clones and is missing some. The data show around 50,000 clones, roughly 95% seen once. Input material: T cells isolated from PBMCs. These receptors all stem from a human donor in good health.

The genes are TRBV11-2 and TRBJ2-7; 10 bases map to TRBD2. The germline V gene encodes CDR1 SGHAT and CDR2 FQNNGV. V lost 2 bases to trimming and J lost 3 bases; unmatched junction nucleotides: 7. The CDR3 is 16 amino acids. CDR3 loop: CASSLFGTSGNYEQYF. The CDR3 region has the DNA TGTGCCAGCAGCTTATTTGGAACTAGCGGGAACTACGAGCAGTACTTC. Using reference TRBV11-2 and TRBJ2-7 for the parts outside the CDR3, the full variable domain is EAGVAQSPRYKIIEKRQSVAFWCNPISGHATLYWYQQILGQGPKLLIQFQNNGVVDDSQLPKDRFSAERLKGVDSTLKIQPAKLEDSAVYLCASSLFGTSGNYEQYFGPGTRLTVT.

The chain employs TRBV10-3 and TRBJ2-2, with D perhaps matching TRBD1 (5 bases). CDR3 size: 14 residues. Trimming stripped 2 bases from V and 5 bases from J, with 9 bases between. CDR1 is ENHRY, CDR2 SYGVKD, per germline. CDR3 in DNA: TGTGCCATCAGTGAGGGGGCTCGGACCGGGGAGCTGTTTTTT. Protein sequence: CAISEGARTGELFF.

The chain recombines TRBV5-1 with TRBJ2-7, with D perhaps matching TRBD2 (6 bases). Deletions cut 4 bases from V and 3 bases from J, with 11 bases between. CDR3 length equals 13 residues. Looked up from germline, CDR1 is SGHRS and CDR2 is YFSETQ. Written as DNA, the CDR3 is TGCGCCAGCAGCCTTCCGGAGGGCTACGAGCAGTACTTC. Its translation is CASSLPEGYEQYF.

V usage is TRBV19 and J usage is TRBJ2-7, with 7 bases that match TRBD1. The germline CDR1 and CDR2 sequences are LNHDA and SQIVND (reference sequence). After removal of 6 bases from V and 2 bases from J, the junction contained 13 bases not matched to a gene. CDR3 length: 16 residues. CDR3 DNA: TGTGCCAGTAGCCCAATCCTCCGGGACAGTGCCTACGAGCAGTACTTC. Translating gives CASSPILRDSAYEQYF.

The chain has TRBV5-6 and TRBJ2-2; 11 bases map to TRBD1. CDR1 and CDR2 from the germline V gene are SGHDT and YYEEEE. The V segment lost 2 bases and the J segment 5 bases; nucleotides outside the gene matches: 5. The CDR3 is made up of 16 amino acids. CDR3 loop: CASSFGGTGGTGELFF. The CDR3, as DNA: TGTGCCAGCAGCTTTGGAGGGACAGGGGGAACCGGGGAGCTGTTTTTT.

This chain joins TRBV7-2 and TRBJ1-3, with unresolved D. CDR1 is SGHTA, CDR2 FQGNSA, per germline. The CDR3 runs to 13 residues. The V gene lost 0 bases and the J gene lost 4 bases, with 4 bases spanning the gap. CDR3 loop: CASSLALGNTIYF. The CDR3 DNA sequence: TGTGCCAGCAGCTTAGCTCTGGGAAACACCATATATTTT.

The V and J genes are TRBV11-2 and TRBJ2-7, with 7 bases that match TRBD1. CDR1 is SGHAT and CDR2 is FQNNGV in the germline V gene. This CDR3 has 11 amino acids. J lost 6 bases, V lost 4 bases, and 0 bases had no gene match. CDR3 bases: TGTGCCAGCAGCTCAGGGGGCGAGCAGTACTTC. Protein: CASSSGGEQYF.

In nucleotides, the CDR3 is TGTGCCAGCAGTACCATCCAGCGGTTCACAGATACGCAGTATTTT. Its protein product is CASSTIQRFTDTQYF. This rearrangement joins TRBV6-5 to TRBJ2-3; a possible D gene is TRBD2 (5 bases). Germline V gives CDR1 MNHEY, CDR2 SVGAGI. Between the trimmed V and J ends, which lost 5 bases and 2 bases, there was a span of 14 bases. The CDR3 is made up of 15 amino acids.

This chain uses TRBV9 with TRBJ2-1; 7 bases are shared with TRBD2. The V gene's germline CDR1 is SGDLS and CDR2 YYNGEE. CDR3 length equals 14 residues. V lost 6 bases, J lost 1 base, and 4 bases stayed unmatched. CDR3 loop: CASTSGLSYNEQFF. The CDR3 DNA reads as TGTGCCAGCACTAGCGGCCTTTCCTACAATGAGCAGTTCTTC. Using reference TRBV9 and TRBJ2-1 for the parts outside the CDR3, the full variable domain is DSGVTQTPKHLITATGQRVTLRCSPRSGDLSVYWYQQSLDQGLQFLIQYYNGEERAKGNILERFSAQQFPDLHSELNLSSLELGDSALYFCASTSGLSYNEQFFGPGTRLTVL.

The genes are TRBV7-2 and TRBJ2-1; 7 nucleotides align to TRBD1. The V segment lost 5 bases and the J segment 10 bases; nucleotides outside the gene matches: 5. This CDR3 has 12 amino acids. Looked up from germline, CDR1 is SGHTA and CDR2 is FQGNSA. The CDR3 protein is CASSPQDREQFF. DNA of the CDR3: TGTGCCAGCAGCCCCCAGGACAGGGAGCAGTTCTTC.

The chain is built from TRBV7-9 and TRBJ1-1; 7 bases agree with TRBD1. The V and J ends lost 5 bases and 8 bases, in that order; junction bases with no gene match: 5. Germline CDR1 is SEHNR and CDR2 is FQNEAQ (reference sequence). This CDR3 region has 12 residues. The CDR3 loop is CASSPDRAEAFF. CDR3 nucleotides: TGTGCCAGCAGCCCAGACAGGGCCGAAGCTTTCTTT.

The CDR3 region is CASSAGQGGEQYF. The CDR3 DNA is TGTGCCAGCAGCGCGGGACAGGGAGGGGAGCAGTACTTC. The chain carries TRBV9 and TRBJ2-7; TRBD1 agrees at 9 bases. The ends lost 3 bases at V and 7 bases at J; junction bases unmatched: 5. The V gene's germline CDR1 is SGDLS and CDR2 YYNGEE. This CDR3 has 13 amino acids.

This chain connects TRBV4-2 to TRBJ1-4; TRBD1 agrees at 7 bases. The germline CDR1 and CDR2 sequences are LGHNA and YNFKEQ. Unmatched junction bases numbered 13, after V lost 4 bases and J lost 8 bases. There are 16 residues in the CDR3. CDR3 sequence (DNA): TGTGCCAGCAGCCCGATGGAACACAGGGGAGGCGAAAAACTGTTTTTT. This translates into CASSPMEHRGGEKLFF.

The rearrangement links TRBV9 to TRBJ2-1; no definite D call. CDR1 SGDLS and CDR2 YYNGEE come from the germline V gene. CDR3 length equals 15 residues. V was shortened by 0 bases and J by 0 bases, with 7 bases between the two germline ends. CDR3 in amino acids: CASSVAASSYNEQFF. CDR3 nucleotides: TGTGCCAGCAGCGTAGCCGCCAGCTCCTACAATGAGCAGTTCTTC.

The rearrangement uses TRBV7-8 and TRBJ1-2; weak D call: TRBD1 (5 bases). CDR1 and CDR2 (germline): SGHVS, FQNEAQ. Deletions cut 1 base from V and 5 bases from J, with 11 bases between. The CDR3 spans 14 residues. The CDR3 DNA reads TGTGCCAGCAGCTTAGGGGTCGGGGGATATGGCTACACCTTC. Translation gives CASSLGVGGYGYTF.

This chain uses TRBV7-6 with TRBJ1-5, with 7 bases lining up with TRBD1. This CDR3 region has 15 residues. V lost 5 bases and J lost 5; bases outside the gene matches: 9. CDR1 and CDR2 (germline): SGHVS, FNYEAQ. This CDR3 reads CASSPSPTGHQPQHF. The CDR3 coding sequence is TGTGCCAGCAGCCCATCTCCGACAGGGCATCAGCCCCAGCATTTT.

This chain connects TRBV19 to TRBJ1-5; D remains unclear. Deletions cut 2 bases from V and 1 base from J, with 9 bases between. CDR3 length equals 15 residues. Germline CDR1 reads LNHDA; CDR2 reads SQIVND (reference sequence). CDR3 sequence: CASSINGESNQPQHF. The CDR3 coding sequence is TGTGCCAGTAGTATAAACGGGGAAAGCAATCAGCCCCAGCATTTT.

This clone appeared a single time. The V call is TRBV7-8, the J call TRBJ1-5, with no clear D. This CDR3 contains 14 residues. The germline V and J ends were trimmed by 1 base and 4 bases, with 8 bases remaining between them. CDR1 SGHVS and CDR2 FQNEAQ come from the germline V gene. The CDR3 region has the DNA TGTGCCAGCAGCTTAGGTCTTTTGAATCAGCCCCAGCATTTT. Residues: CASSLGLLNQPQHF.

The V gene is TRBV4-1, the J gene TRBJ2-7; 7 bases agree with TRBD2. Per the germline V gene, CDR1 is MGHRA and CDR2 is YSYEKL. This CDR3 is 16 amino acids long. The ends lost 0 bases at V and 2 bases at J; junction bases unmatched: 7. This CDR3 is CASSQDILARAYEQYF. CDR3 sequence (DNA): TGCGCCAGCAGCCAAGACATACTAGCGAGGGCCTACGAGCAGTACTTC.

V usage is TRBV10-2 and J usage is TRBJ1-2; maybe TRBD1 (6 bases). V was clipped by 3 bases and J by 8 bases, with 13 bases between them. This CDR3 is 13 amino acids long. Germline-derived CDR1 and CDR2 are WSHSY and SAAADI. In DNA, the CDR3 is TGCGCCAGCAGTGAATGGGGGCAGCTGGGCTACACCTTC. It encodes CASSEWGQLGYTF.

V and J are TRBV6-6 and TRBJ2-1, with a possible D match to TRBD2 (6 bases). Trimming cost V 3 bases and J 15 bases, with 24 bases left between them. The CDR3 loop spans 15 amino acids. Looked up from germline, CDR1 is MNHNY and CDR2 is SVGAGI (reference sequence). Here the CDR3 reads CASSYPEFVRDWWFF. For the CDR3, the DNA is TGTGCCAGCAGTTATCCTGAATTCGTCCGGGACTGGTGGTTCTTC.

V is TRBV29-1 and J is TRBJ2-7; D not resolved. The germline CDR1 and CDR2 sequences are SQVTM and ANQGSEA. The CDR3 is 12 amino acids. Trimming pared 6 bases from V and 4 bases from J, leaving 13 bases between. The CDR3 coding sequence is TGCAGCGTGGGTGTAGTCGGGTACGAGCAGTACTTC. Translated, it gives CSVGVVGYEQYF.

The J gene is TRBJ2-1, the V gene TRBV7-9; 13 positions agree with TRBD2. The CDR3 is made up of 19 amino acids. After removal of 3 bases from V and 0 bases from J, the junction contained 8 bases not matched to a gene. Per germline, CDR1 SEHNR and CDR2 FQNEAQ (reference sequence). As DNA, the CDR3 is TGTGCCAGCAGCTTGCCGACTAGCGGGAGGTTCGGCTCCTACAATGAGCAGTTCTTC. This encodes CASSLPTSGRFGSYNEQFF.

This sequence joins TRBV18 and TRBJ1-5; D gene ambiguous. This CDR3 is built from 13 residues. Germline CDR1 is KGHSH and CDR2 is LQKENI. The V end lost 2 bases, the J end lost 7 bases, and 9 bases lay between the germline ends. In DNA, the CDR3 is TGTGCCAGCTCACCAGGGCCAGAACAGCCCCAGCATTTT. Protein product: CASSPGPEQPQHF.

The chain joins TRBV6-5 to TRBJ2-7; no firm D call. Germline V CDR1 and CDR2: MNHEY, SVGAGI. The CDR3 covers 15 residues. Trimming took off 0 bases at V and 0 bases at J, with 9 bases between the two ends. The CDR3 sequence is CASSYSLQNSYEQYF. The CDR3 DNA reads TGTGCCAGCAGTTACTCGTTACAGAACTCCTACGAGCAGTACTTC.

This chain uses TRBV29-1 with TRBJ1-5; no clear D. Looked up from germline, CDR1 is SQVTM and CDR2 is ANQGSEA. The CDR3 runs 13 residues. Deletions cut 5 bases from V and 1 base from J, with 9 bases between. The CDR3 nucleotides are TGCAGCGTTAATTTGGGCAGCAATCAGCCCCAGCATTTT. This gives the protein CSVNLGSNQPQHF. Filled out from reference TRBV29-1 and TRBJ1-5, the complete variable domain reads SAVISQKPSRDICQRGTSLTIQCQVDSQVTMMFWYRQQPGQSLTLIATANQGSEATYESGFVIDKFPISRPNLTFSTLTVSNMSPEDSSIYLCSVNLGSNQPQHFGDGTRLSIL.

The chain employs TRBV6-5 and TRBJ2-2; D may be TRBD2 (5 bases). The CDR3 covers 14 residues. V was shortened by 8 bases and J by 4 bases, with 14 bases between the two germline ends. Germline assignment: CDR1 MNHEY and CDR2 SVGAGI. In DNA form, the CDR3 reads TGTGCCAGCCAAGAGGGTAGGATCACCGGGGAGCTGTTTTTT. This encodes CASQEGRITGELFF.

This clone is a singleton in its sample. This chain joins TRBV18 and TRBJ1-1, with D unresolved. Germline V CDR1 and CDR2: KGHSH, LQKENI. The CDR3 loop spans 15 amino acids. The V end was cut by 3 bases, the J end by 5 bases, with 16 bases between. CDR3 amino acids: CASSPARGVGTEAFF. The DNA for the CDR3 is TGTGCCAGCTCACCCGCCCGCGGGGTTGGGACTGAAGCTTTCTTT. Full variable domain (remainder filled in from reference TRBV18 and TRBJ1-1): NAGVMQNPRHLVRRRGQEARLRCSPMKGHSHVYWYRQLPEEGLKFMVYLQKENIIDESGMPKERFSAEFPKEGPSILRIQQVVRGDSAAYFCASSPARGVGTEAFFGQGTRLTVV.

V is TRBV6-1 and J is TRBJ2-5; 8 bases are shared with TRBD1. The J segment lost 2 bases and the V segment lost 3 bases, leaving 5 bases of the junction unmatched. This CDR3 is built from 15 residues. CDR1 and CDR2 (germline): MNHNS, SASEGT. The CDR3, as DNA: TGTGCCAGCAGTGACAGGGGGCGCGGACAAGAGACCCAGTACTTC. Translation: CASSDRGRGQETQYF.

This clone was recorded once. The gene calls are TRBV5-1 and TRBJ2-1, with 7 bases fitting TRBD2. The junction had 4 bases not matched to a gene; V was cut back by 4 bases and J by 0 bases. Germline V gives CDR1 SGHRS, CDR2 YFSETQ. This CDR3 comprises 15 residues. For the CDR3, the DNA is TGCGCCAGCAGCCCTAGCGGCAGCTCCTACAATGAGCAGTTCTTC. Amino acid sequence: CASSPSGSSYNEQFF.

The gene calls are TRBV6-6 and TRBJ1-3; D not resolved. Trimming removed 6 bases at V and 4 bases at J, with 7 bases between. CDR1 MNHNY and CDR2 SVGAGI come from the germline V gene (reference sequence). The length of the CDR3 is 12 residues. In DNA form, the CDR3 reads TGTGCCAGCAGCCCCGCGGGAAACACCATATATTTT. Translating gives CASSPAGNTIYF.

The chain combines TRBV28 with TRBJ2-7, with D possibly being TRBD1 (5 bases). Germline V gene data show CDR1 as MDHEN and CDR2 as SYDVKM. V was cut by 2 bases and J by 2 bases, with 7 bases left in between. CDR3 length: 13 residues. CDR3 bases: TGTGCCAGCAGTTTAAGGGGCCCCTACGAGCAGTACTTC. Residues: CASSLRGPYEQYF.